This TCR beta chain originates from a study of blood T cell repertoires in COVID-19. Study overall: Acute-phase and convalescent COVID-19 samples originated in the United States, Italy and Spain. Sample material is recorded as cDNA or gDNA derived from T cells, B-cell-depleted T cells, or PBMCs.

Source study methods: From reference gene primer amplification, estimates of nucleated cell counts were derived. TCRdb keeps only in-frame clones here, not all; method: immunoSEQ multiplex PCR. D and trimming come from the DNA, and the V and J calls and clone size come from that table. The sample lists about 160,000 clones, 84% occurring once. The TCR originated in a man aged 35 to 55 who had recovered from COVID-19. The sequenced material came from peripheral blood.

The CDR3 reads CASSQDRDSTEAFF. For the CDR3, the DNA is TGTGCCAGCAGCCAAGACCGGGACAGCACTGAAGCTTTCTTT. V and J are TRBV4-2 and TRBJ1-1; TRBD1 aligns across 7 bases. J was trimmed by 4 bases and V by 0 bases; bases with no gene match: 2. Germline V gene sequence: CDR1 LGHNA, CDR2 YNFKEQ. The CDR3 consists of 14 residues.